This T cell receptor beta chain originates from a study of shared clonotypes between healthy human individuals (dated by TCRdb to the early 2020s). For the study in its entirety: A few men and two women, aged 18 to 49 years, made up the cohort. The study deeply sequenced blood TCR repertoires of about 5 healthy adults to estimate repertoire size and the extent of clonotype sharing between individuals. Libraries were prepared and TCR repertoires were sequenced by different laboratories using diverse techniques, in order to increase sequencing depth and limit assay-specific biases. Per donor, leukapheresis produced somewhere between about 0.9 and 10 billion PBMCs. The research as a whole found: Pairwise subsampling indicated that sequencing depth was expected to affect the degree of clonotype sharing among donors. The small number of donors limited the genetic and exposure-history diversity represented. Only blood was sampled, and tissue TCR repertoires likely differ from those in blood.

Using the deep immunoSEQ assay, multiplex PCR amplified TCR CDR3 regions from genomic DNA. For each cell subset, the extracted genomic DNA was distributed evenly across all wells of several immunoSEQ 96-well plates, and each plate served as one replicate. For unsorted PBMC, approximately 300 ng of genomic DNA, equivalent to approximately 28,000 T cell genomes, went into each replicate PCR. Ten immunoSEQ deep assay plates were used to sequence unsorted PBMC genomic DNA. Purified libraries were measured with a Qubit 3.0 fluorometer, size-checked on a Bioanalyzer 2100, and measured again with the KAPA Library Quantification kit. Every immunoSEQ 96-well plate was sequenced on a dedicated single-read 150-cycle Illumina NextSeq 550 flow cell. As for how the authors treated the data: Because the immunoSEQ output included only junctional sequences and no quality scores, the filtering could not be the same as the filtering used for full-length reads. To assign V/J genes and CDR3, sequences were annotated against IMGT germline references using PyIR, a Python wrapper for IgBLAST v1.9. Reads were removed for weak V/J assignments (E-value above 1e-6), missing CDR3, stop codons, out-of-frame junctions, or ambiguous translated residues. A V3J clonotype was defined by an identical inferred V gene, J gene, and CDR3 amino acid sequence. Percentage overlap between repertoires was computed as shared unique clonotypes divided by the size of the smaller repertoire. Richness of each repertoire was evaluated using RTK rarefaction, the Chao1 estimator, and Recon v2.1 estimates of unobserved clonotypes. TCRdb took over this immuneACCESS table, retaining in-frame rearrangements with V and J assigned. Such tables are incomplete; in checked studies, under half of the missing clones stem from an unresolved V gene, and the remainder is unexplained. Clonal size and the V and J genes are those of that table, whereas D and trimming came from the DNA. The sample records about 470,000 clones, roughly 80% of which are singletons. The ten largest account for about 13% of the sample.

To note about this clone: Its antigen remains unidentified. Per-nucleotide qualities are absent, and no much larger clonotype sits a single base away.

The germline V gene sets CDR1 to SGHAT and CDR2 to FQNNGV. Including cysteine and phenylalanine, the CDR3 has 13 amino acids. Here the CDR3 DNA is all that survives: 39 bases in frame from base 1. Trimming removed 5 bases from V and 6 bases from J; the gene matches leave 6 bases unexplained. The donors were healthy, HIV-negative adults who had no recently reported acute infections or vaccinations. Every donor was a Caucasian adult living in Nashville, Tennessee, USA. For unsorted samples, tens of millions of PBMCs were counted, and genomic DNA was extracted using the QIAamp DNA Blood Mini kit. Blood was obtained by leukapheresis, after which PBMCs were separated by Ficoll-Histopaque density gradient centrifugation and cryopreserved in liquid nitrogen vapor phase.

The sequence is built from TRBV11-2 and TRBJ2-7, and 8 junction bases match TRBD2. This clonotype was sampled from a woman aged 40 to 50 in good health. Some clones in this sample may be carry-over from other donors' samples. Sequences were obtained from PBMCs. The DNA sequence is TGTGCCAGCAGCCGGGGGGGAGACGGCGAGCAGTACTTC. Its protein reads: CASSRGGDGEQYF.